The 17 T cell receptor beta chains listed next were all sequenced from one sample in a study of long-term antiretroviral therapy in people with HIV. The run of the v3.0 immunoSEQ assay was at survey level. TCRdb's table, derived via immunoSEQ multiplex PCR, lists solely in-frame clones and lacks some. This sample carries about 10,000 clones, 80% to 90% of them seen once, and the ten largest clones take roughly 18%. The sequencing used unsorted PBMCs, collected 0.7 years after starting antiretroviral therapy. These TCRs come from a man aged 40-49 years with HIV.

This sequence joins TRBV10-3 and TRBJ1-2, with no clear D. Trimming pared 3 bases from V and 5 bases from J, leaving 13 bases between. Germline values: CDR1 ENHRY, CDR2 SYGVKD. This CDR3 is 14 amino acids long. The CDR3 reads CAISESGMTYGYTF. The CDR3 DNA is TGTGCCATCAGTGAAAGTGGGATGACTTATGGCTACACCTTC.

This chain connects TRBV18 to TRBJ2-2, with no clear D. CDR1 is KGHSH and CDR2 is LQKENI in the germline V gene. Trimming pared 2 bases from V and 2 bases from J, leaving 3 bases between. This CDR3 is built from 13 residues. CDR3 residues: CASSPKNTGELFF. The CDR3 DNA sequence: TGTGCCAGCTCACCAAAAAACACCGGGGAGCTGTTTTTT.

This clone was recorded a few times. The CDR3 protein is CASSEIAGPSYEQYF. CDR3 coding DNA: TGTGCCAGCAGTGAAATAGCGGGACCATCCTACGAGCAGTACTTC. The genes are TRBV6-1 and TRBJ2-7; TRBD2 agrees at 8 bases. Germline lookup yields CDR1 MNHNS and CDR2 SASEGT. The CDR3 runs 15 residues. V lost 2 bases and J lost 1; bases outside the gene matches: 4.

This clone was found a few times. The CDR3 DNA reads as TGTGCCAGCAGCTTGGTGCAGCGCGTCGAGCAGTACTTC. This codes for CASSLVQRVEQYF. The chain links TRBV5-6 to TRBJ2-7; no definite D call. CDR3 length: 13 residues. Germline V gives CDR1 SGHDT, CDR2 YYEEEE. V lost 0 bases and J 6 bases, leaving 10 bases between the germline ends.

This clone was seen a few times. The rearrangement links TRBV4-2 to TRBJ2-7; 9 positions match TRBD1. There are 17 residues in the CDR3. Losses at the gene ends were 4 bases for V and 2 bases for J; bases not matched to a gene: 12. Germline loops: CDR1 LGHNA, CDR2 YNFKEQ. DNA for the CDR3: TGTGCCAGCAGCCGGGTCTCGTTTGGGACAGGGACCTACGAGCAGTACTTC. Its protein product is CASSRVSFGTGTYEQYF.

The chain links TRBV6-4 to TRBJ1-5; 7 nucleotides line up with TRBD1. In germline, CDR1 is MRHNA, CDR2 SNTAGT. The CDR3 consists of 13 residues. The V segment lost 8 bases and the J segment 3 bases; nucleotides outside the gene matches: 4. The CDR3 protein is CASSQGDNQPQHF. The DNA for the CDR3 is TGTGCCAGCTCGCAGGGGGACAATCAGCCCCAGCATTTT.

This clone was counted a few times. The J gene is TRBJ2-1, the V gene TRBV7-2, with 7 positions matching TRBD1. J lost 0 bases, V lost 2 bases, and 10 bases had no gene match. The germline gives CDR1 SGHTA, CDR2 FQGNSA. This CDR3 has 18 amino acids. Here the CDR3 reads CASSLYPGDRSSYNEQFF. The CDR3, as DNA: TGTGCCAGCAGCTTATACCCCGGGGACAGAAGCTCCTACAATGAGCAGTTCTTC.

This sequence joins TRBV6-5 and TRBJ1-1; D not resolved. Trimming took 2 bases from V and 1 from J, leaving 11 bases between them. The CDR3 is 15 amino acids. Germline CDR1 MNHEY, CDR2 SVGAGI. The CDR3 spells CASSYPGVRNTEAFF. CDR3 bases: TGTGCCAGCAGTTACCCAGGCGTGAGGAACACTGAAGCTTTCTTT.

The chain carries TRBV6-4 and TRBJ2-3; 7 nucleotides agree with TRBD2. The CDR3 extends over 13 amino acids. V was clipped by 6 bases and J by 4 bases; unmatched bases: 4. Germline V gives CDR1 MRHNA, CDR2 SNTAGT. The CDR3 DNA is TGTGCCAGCAGCGCGGGAGAGTCAGATACGCAGTATTTT. It codes for CASSAGESDTQYF.

The chain uses TRBV18 and TRBJ2-3, with D unresolved. Germline V CDR1 and CDR2: KGHSH, LQKENI. The CDR3 length is 17 residues. Trimming took 1 base from V and 2 from J, leaving 16 bases between them. The CDR3 coding sequence is TGTGCCAGCTCACCACGTCCTGGCCAGGCGCCCACAGATACGCAGTATTTT. Translated, it gives CASSPRPGQAPTDTQYF.

This clone was observed a single time. The V call is TRBV7-2, the J call TRBJ1-2; D not certain. In germline, CDR1 is SGHTA, CDR2 FQGNSA. This CDR3 has 15 residues. With 1 base removed from V and 4 bases from J, the gap between germline ends came to 13 bases. This CDR3 is CASSLDNRASYGYTF. The CDR3, as DNA: TGTGCCAGCAGCTTAGATAACCGGGCCTCCTATGGCTACACCTTC. Variable domain in full (rest from reference TRBV7-2 and TRBJ1-2): GAGVSQSPSNKVTEKGKDVELRCDPISGHTALYWYRQSLGQGLEFLIYFQGNSAPDKSGLPSDRFSAERTGGSVSTLTIQRTQQEDSAVYLCASSLDNRASYGYTFGSGTRLTVV.

V gene TRBV9 combines with J gene TRBJ2-2, with D perhaps TRBD1 (6 bases). Germline CDR1 is SGDLS and CDR2 is YYNGEE. V lost 4 bases and J 7 bases, leaving 17 bases between the germline ends. The CDR3 is 15 amino acids. CDR3 residues: CASSPSGQYRGELFF. In DNA, the CDR3 is TGTGCCAGCAGCCCCTCCGGACAGTATCGCGGGGAGCTGTTTTTT.

V is TRBV18 and J is TRBJ2-5; 8 nucleotides align to TRBD2. V shed 0 bases and J 5 bases; nucleotides not matched to a gene: 8. The CDR3 consists of 16 residues. Germline values: CDR1 KGHSH, CDR2 LQKENI. In DNA, the CDR3 is TGTGCCAGCTCACCACCCCCCTTAGCGGGACATGAGACCCAGTACTTC. The encoded protein is CASSPPPLAGHETQYF. Drawing the rest from reference TRBV18 and TRBJ2-5, the complete variable domain is NAGVMQNPRHLVRRRGQEARLRCSPMKGHSHVYWYRQLPEEGLKFMVYLQKENIIDESGMPKERFSAEFPKEGPSILRIQQVVRGDSAAYFCASSPPPLAGHETQYFGPGTRLLVL.

The CDR3 sequence is CASSLGQGWTEAFF. In DNA form, the CDR3 reads TGTGCCAGCAGCTTAGGACAGGGTTGGACTGAAGCTTTCTTT. This chain uses TRBV7-9 with TRBJ1-1, with 7 nucleotides matching TRBD1. Trimming took 1 base from V and 5 from J; bases not matched to a gene: 4. Germline assignment: CDR1 SEHNR and CDR2 FQNEAQ (reference sequence). The CDR3 extends over 14 amino acids. Filled out from reference TRBV7-9 and TRBJ1-1, the complete variable domain reads DTGVSQNPRHKITKRGQNVTFRCDPISEHNRLYWYRQTLGQGPEFLTYFQNEAQLEKSRLLSDRFSAERPKGSFSTLEIQRTEQGDSAMYLCASSLGQGWTEAFFGQGTRLTVV.

The chain uses TRBV4-3 and TRBJ2-7, with 10 nucleotides matching TRBD1. CDR1 is LGHNA and CDR2 is YSLEER in the germline V gene. J was trimmed by 3 bases and V by 2 bases; bases with no gene match: 4. This CDR3 contains 15 residues. The CDR3 coding sequence is TGCGCCAGCAGCCAAACCCGGGACAGGGGCTACGAGCAGTACTTC. Translation: CASSQTRDRGYEQYF.

The chain has TRBV18 and TRBJ2-5; no clear D. Trimming shortened V by 6 bases and J by 0 bases, and 8 bases separated the two germline ends. Per germline, CDR1 KGHSH and CDR2 LQKENI. This CDR3 region has 13 residues. The DNA for the CDR3 is TGTGCCAGCTCGGAGTCGTACCAAGAGACCCAGTACTTC. Its protein product is CASSESYQETQYF. The full variable domain, completed using reference TRBV18 and TRBJ2-5, is NAGVMQNPRHLVRRRGQEARLRCSPMKGHSHVYWYRQLPEEGLKFMVYLQKENIIDESGMPKERFSAEFPKEGPSILRIQQVVRGDSAAYFCASSESYQETQYFGPGTRLLVL.

This chain connects TRBV12-5 to TRBJ2-1; possibly TRBD2 for D (5 bases). Looked up from germline, CDR1 is LGHNT and CDR2 is FRNRAP. The CDR3 has 15 amino acids. Trimming took 1 base from V and 8 from J, leaving 15 bases between them. Written as DNA, the CDR3 is TGTGCTAGTGGTTTGGCTGGCGGACTGAGGGATGAGCAGTTCTTC. The encoded protein is CASGLAGGLRDEQFF. Combining the CDR3 with reference TRBV12-5 and TRBJ2-1 gives the whole variable domain DARVTQTPRHKVTEMGQEVTMRCQPILGHNTVFWYRQTMMQGLELLAYFRNRAPLDDSGMPKDRFSAEMPDATLATLKIQPSEPRDSAVYFCASGLAGGLRDEQFFGPGTRLTVL.